This T cell receptor (beta chain) was obtained from a study of T cell changes during pregnancy in multiple sclerosis (dated by TCRdb to between 2018 and 2021). Describing the broader study: Changes in the T cell repertoire over the course of pregnancy were examined in this study in women with multiple sclerosis.

V loses 7 bases at its end and J loses 5 bases; junction bases beyond the gene matches: 7. From the germline V gene (reference sequence), CDR1 is MNHEY and CDR2 is SMNVEV. From the cysteine through the phenylalanine, the CDR3 covers 13 amino acids. Solely the CDR3 DNA is kept, with 39 bases framed from the first base. Preparation of the library involved the immunoSEQ multiplex PCR assay. TCRdb mirrors the immuneACCESS table, restricted to in-frame sequences. Some clones are absent from its copies; in checked studies, under half trace to an unresolved V gene, and the reason for the others is unknown. Here the sample has around 48,000 clones; approximately 92% occur a single time. The leading ten clones occupy 0.9% to 1% of the sample. This clone appeared once. The antigen it binds to is not known. There are no base qualities to consult, and no much larger clone falls within one base.

This chain joins TRBV27 to TRBJ2-5; TRBD2 matches 7 bases in the middle. Specimen: CD4+ T cells from peripheral blood mononuclear cells, collected in the second trimester of pregnancy. The TCR sequence derives from a female donor in good health, enrolled as a control in a pregnancy study. The DNA is as follows: TGTGCCAGCACCAATGTGGGGGGGGAGACCCAGTACTTC. It translates as CASTNVGGETQYF.